A single sample gave rise to the 32 T cell receptor beta chains below, sequenced in a study of T cell responses to AZD1222 COVID-19 vaccine. Sequenced by immunoSEQ multiplex PCR; TCRdb stores in-frame clones only, minus some. Of 55,000 to 65,000 clones in the sample, approximately 83% were seen once. The sample was peripheral blood, taken on day 0 of AZD1222 vaccination. The receptors were sampled from an adult in good health.

This clone has only a few counts. The V gene is TRBV5-1, the J gene TRBJ1-6, with unresolved D. This CDR3 is 16 amino acids long. Germline CDR1 and CDR2: SGHRS and YFSETQ. V gave up 4 bases and J gave up 4 bases, with 15 bases separating them. The CDR3 here is CASSPGVGGYNSPLHF. DNA of the CDR3: TGCGCCAGCAGCCCCGGTGTGGGCGGTTATAATTCACCCCTCCACTTT.

This clone was seen only a few times. The chain carries TRBV27 and TRBJ2-5, with 9 bases lining up with TRBD1. The CDR3 covers 16 residues. Germline-derived CDR1 and CDR2 are MNHEY and SMNVEV (reference sequence). V was pared by 9 bases and J by 7 bases, with 18 bases of the junction left unmatched. In DNA, the CDR3 is TGTGCCAGAGAACCGGGACAGGGAGGTCCGGGGGGGACCCAGTACTTC. Translating gives CAREPGQGGPGGTQYF.

The CDR3 loop reads CASSYLEQANYGYTF. DNA of the CDR3: TGTGCCAGCAGCTACCTCGAGCAGGCTAACTATGGCTACACCTTC. The chain joins TRBV7-9 to TRBJ1-2, with D uncertain. CDR1 SEHNR and CDR2 FQNEAQ come from the germline V gene (reference sequence). The ends were cut back, 4 bases at V and 0 bases at J, with 12 bases in the middle. The CDR3 is 15 amino acids.

The table lists this clone with a count of one. This chain uses TRBV7-8 with TRBJ1-1; no reliable D call. V was pared by 5 bases and J by 6 bases, with 19 bases between. Germline loops: CDR1 SGHVS, CDR2 FQNEAQ. The CDR3 length is 15 residues. For the CDR3, the DNA is TGTGCCAGCAGCCCTATGGCCCAGATCCGGGCTGAAGCTTTCTTT. The encoded protein is CASSPMAQIRAEAFF.

The CDR3 spells CASSPTWTGLNQPQHF. CDR3 coding DNA: TGTGCCAGCAGCCCTACCTGGACAGGGCTTAATCAGCCCCAGCATTTT. This chain uses TRBV3-1 (or the pseudogene TRBV3-2) with TRBJ1-5; 8 bases align to TRBD1. The CDR3 has 16 residues. Trimming cost V 4 bases and J 4 bases; bases outside gene matches: 9. Per germline, CDR1 LGHDT and CDR2 YNNKEL (reference sequence).

The chain has TRBV30 and TRBJ2-7; TRBD2 is a possible D gene (6 bases). Per germline, CDR1 GTSNPN and CDR2 SVGIG (reference sequence). The CDR3 loop spans 14 amino acids. V lost 4 bases, J lost 7 bases, and 20 bases lay in between. CDR3 nucleotides: TGTGCCTGGAAAACGCCCGGGGGTGGTTGGGAGCAGTACTTC. This translates into CAWKTPGGGWEQYF.

The CDR3 DNA reads as TGTGCCAGCAGCGTAGGGGGGACAGGGTTTGTCTCTGGAAACACCATATATTTT. Translating gives CASSVGGTGFVSGNTIYF. This chain joins TRBV9 and TRBJ1-3; 9 positions match TRBD1. The CDR3 length is 18 residues. Germline loops: CDR1 SGDLS, CDR2 YYNGEE. J gave up 0 bases and V 0 bases, and 7 bases lay outside the gene matches.

J is TRBJ2-3 and V is TRBV24-1; D perhaps matches TRBD1 (5 bases). Germline V gene lookup returns CDR1 KGHDR and CDR2 SFDVKD. This CDR3 contains 16 residues. Trimming took off 3 bases at V and 4 bases at J, with 16 bases between the two ends. This CDR3 is CATSDKVGRGSDTQYF. The CDR3 DNA reads as TGTGCCACCAGTGATAAAGTGGGGCGAGGTTCAGATACGCAGTATTTT.

The chain links TRBV18 to TRBJ1-2, with D possibly matching TRBD1 (6 bases). The CDR3 spans 13 residues. The germline CDR1 and CDR2 sequences are KGHSH and LQKENI. V was clipped by 6 bases and J by 2 bases, with 10 bases between them. CDR3 DNA sequence: TGTGCCAGCTCGCCGACAGGCAACTATGGCTACACCTTC. As protein: CASSPTGNYGYTF.

This chain uses TRBV6-5 with TRBJ1-1; perhaps TRBD1 as D (6 bases). Germline-derived CDR1 and CDR2 are MNHEY and SVGAGI. The CDR3 runs to 10 residues. CDR3 DNA sequence: TGTTGTACAGGGTTAACTGAAGCTTTCTTT. Encoded protein: CCTGLTEAFF.

This clone was detected once. The rearrangement joins TRBV15 to TRBJ1-3; D might be TRBD1 (6 bases). V lost 11 bases to trimming and J lost 3 bases, with 17 bases between them. Germline-derived CDR1 and CDR2 are LNHNV and YYDKDF (reference sequence). CDR3 length: 14 amino acids. The chain's CDR3 is CAVSRGRSGNTIYF. The CDR3 DNA reads as TGTGCCGTCTCCCGGGGGCGAAGTGGAAACACCATATATTTT.

V usage is TRBV12-3 or TRBV12-4 and J usage is TRBJ1-1; D remains ambiguous. The CDR3 has 12 residues. V shed 2 bases and J shed 4 bases, with 5 bases lying between them. CDR3 sequence (DNA): TGTGCCAGCAGTTTAAGGAGCACTGAAGCTTTCTTT. Translating gives CASSLRSTEAFF.

The chain is built from TRBV3-1 (or the pseudogene TRBV3-2) and TRBJ1-6, with TRBD1 matching over 8 bases. Per the germline V gene, CDR1 is LGHDT and CDR2 is YNNKEL (reference sequence). There are 15 residues in the CDR3. The junction had 3 bases not matched to a gene; V was cut back by 0 bases and J by 8 bases. The CDR3 nucleotides are TGTGCCAGCAGCCAAGAAACAGGGGGATATTCACCCCTCCACTTT. This sequence encodes CASSQETGGYSPLHF.

CDR3 residues: CASSSRQGVPEAFF. The CDR3, as DNA: TGCGCCAGCAGCTCCCGACAGGGCGTACCCGAAGCTTTCTTT. The chain combines TRBV5-1 with TRBJ1-1; TRBD1 matches at 7 bases. Germline values: CDR1 SGHRS, CDR2 YFSETQ. Germline trimming cut 3 bases from V and 8 bases from J; bases unmatched to any gene: 10. This CDR3 is 14 amino acids long.

J is TRBJ2-2 and V is TRBV2; no definite D call. Per germline, CDR1 SNHLY and CDR2 FYNNEI. V gave up 2 bases and J gave up 7 bases, with 14 bases separating them. CDR3 length equals 15 residues. The CDR3 DNA sequence: TGTGCCAGCAGTGAAACTCGGCAGGCCGGCGGGGAGCTGTTTTTT. Translated: CASSETRQAGGELFF.

The V call is TRBV7-8, the J call TRBJ2-7; D remains unclear. The CDR3 totals 13 residues. Between the trimmed V and J ends, which lost 2 bases and 3 bases, there was a span of 8 bases. Germline values: CDR1 SGHVS, CDR2 FQNEAQ. CDR3 in DNA: TGTGCCAGCAGCTTACTTCGAAGCTACGAGCAGTACTTC. Its translation is CASSLLRSYEQYF.

The rearrangement links TRBV27 to TRBJ1-1; TRBD1 might be the D (5 bases). Trimming cost V 0 bases and J 6 bases, with 14 bases left between them. The CDR3 sequence is 15 residues long. The germline V gene has CDR1 MNHEY and CDR2 SMNVEV (reference sequence). CDR3 nucleotide sequence: TGTGCCAGCAGTTTATCGTATGAGGGGAGCCCTGAAGCTTTCTTT. It yields the protein CASSLSYEGSPEAFF.

V usage is TRBV15 and J usage is TRBJ2-2; TRBD1 is a possible D gene (6 bases). Germline V lookup: CDR1 LNHNV, CDR2 YYDKDF (reference sequence). Trimming stripped 3 bases from V and 7 bases from J, with 9 bases between. The CDR3 contains 13 residues. DNA of the CDR3: TGTGCCACCAGCAGGGGGGCGAGCGGGGAGCTGTTTTTT. Its protein product is CATSRGASGELFF. Complete variable domain (other parts from reference TRBV15 and TRBJ2-2): DAMVIQNPRYQVTQFGKPVTLSCSQTLNHNVMYWYQQKSSQAPKLLFHYYDKDFNNEADTPDNFQSRRPNTSFCFLDIRSPGLGDTAMYLCATSRGASGELFFGEGSRLTVL.

This chain uses TRBV27 with TRBJ1-1; the D gene is possibly TRBD1 (6 bases). The length of the CDR3 is 15 residues. V lost 3 bases and J 5 bases, leaving 16 bases between the germline ends. The V gene's germline CDR1 is MNHEY and CDR2 SMNVEV (reference sequence). The CDR3 coding sequence is TGTGCCAGCAGTTTTGGTCTAGGGGGGATTACTGAAGCTTTCTTT. Translation: CASSFGLGGITEAFF.

The CDR3 protein is CASSPPGGTGNQPQHF. The CDR3 coding sequence is TGTGCCAGCAGTCCCCCAGGGGGTACGGGCAATCAGCCCCAGCATTTT. The chain combines TRBV28 with TRBJ1-5, with 7 positions matching TRBD1. The CDR3 length is 16 residues. The germline V gene encodes CDR1 MDHEN and CDR2 SYDVKM. The junction had 9 bases not matched to a gene; V was cut back by 5 bases and J by 2 bases. The whole variable domain, remainder taken from reference TRBV28 and TRBJ1-5, is DVKVTQSSRYLVKRTGEKVFLECVQDMDHENMFWYRQDPGLGLRLIYFSYDVKMKEKGDIPEGYSVSREKKERFSLILESASTNQTSMYLCASSPPGGTGNQPQHFGDGTRLSIL.

The chain recombines TRBV5-1 with TRBJ2-7; 7 nucleotides align to TRBD1. This CDR3 is 11 amino acids long. Losses at the gene ends were 9 bases for V and 3 bases for J; bases not matched to a gene: 3. Germline V lookup: CDR1 SGHRS, CDR2 YFSETQ. The CDR3 DNA reads as TGCGCCACCCGGGACAGCTACGAGCAGTACTTC. Its translation is CATRDSYEQYF.

The rearrangement joins TRBV6-5 to TRBJ1-4; 7 bases are a match to TRBD1. This CDR3 is built from 15 residues. V lost 0 bases, J lost 8 bases, and 6 bases stayed unmatched. Germline V CDR1 and CDR2: MNHEY, SVGAGI. The CDR3 sequence: CASSYSTGFGEKLFF. CDR3 nucleotides: TGTGCCAGCAGTTACTCGACAGGGTTTGGGGAAAAACTGTTTTTT.

This chain links TRBV11-1 with TRBJ2-3, with no clear D. The CDR3 contains 14 residues. Germline V gene data show CDR1 as SGHAT and CDR2 as FQDESV (reference sequence). The V gene lost 5 bases and the J gene lost 0 bases, with 9 bases spanning the gap. The chain's CDR3 is CASSQDGSTDTQYF. Written as DNA, the CDR3 is TGTGCCAGCAGCCAGGACGGTAGCACAGATACGCAGTATTTT.

The J gene is TRBJ1-3, the V gene TRBV5-6; the D gene is possibly TRBD1 (6 bases). The CDR3 has 16 amino acids. Germline V gene data show CDR1 as SGHDT and CDR2 as YYEEEE. The germline V and J ends were trimmed by 4 bases and 1 base, with 15 bases remaining between them. CDR3 nucleotides: TGTGCCAGCAGCCCCTTCGGGGGGCTGTCTGGAAACACCATATATTTT. Its translation: CASSPFGGLSGNTIYF.

The chain uses TRBV18 and TRBJ1-2, with D uncertain. This CDR3 is 11 amino acids long. Between the trimmed V and J ends, which lost 6 bases and 6 bases, there was a span of 8 bases. Germline V gives CDR1 KGHSH, CDR2 LQKENI. This CDR3 is CASSRANGYTF. As DNA, the CDR3 is TGTGCCAGCTCGCGTGCCAATGGCTACACCTTC.

Of note for this clone: One end of the junction is discordant with germline, which a read error may explain. This chain links TRBV7-7 with TRBJ2-7, with D perhaps TRBD2 (6 bases). Germline-derived CDR1 and CDR2 are SSHAT and FNYEAQ (reference sequence). This CDR3 spans 13 amino acids. Here the CDR3 reads CASSFARGGEQYF. As DNA, the CDR3 is TGTGCTAGCAGCTTTGCGCGGGGAGGCGAGCAGTACTTC.

This clone was counted a single time. This chain uses TRBV30 with TRBJ1-2; D gene ambiguous. The V end was cut by 0 bases, the J end by 6 bases, with 14 bases between. The CDR3 spans 14 residues. The germline gives CDR1 GTSNPN, CDR2 SVGIG (reference sequence). CDR3 sequence: CAWSVPPVSHGYTF. CDR3 sequence (DNA): TGTGCCTGGAGTGTACCCCCCGTCTCTCATGGCTACACCTTC.

For this clone: One end of the junction is discordant with germline, which a read error may explain. Written as DNA, the CDR3 is TGCAGCGTCTTCCGGGACAGACTCGTTTTT. Amino acid sequence: CSVFRDRLVF. The rearrangement links TRBV29-1 to TRBJ1-4; 7 nucleotides line up with TRBD1. Germline V gene lookup returns CDR1 SQVTM and CDR2 ANQGSEA. The CDR3 totals 10 residues. The variable domain in full, with the rest retrieved from reference TRBV29-1 and TRBJ1-4, is SAVISQKPSRDICQRGTSLTIQCQVDSQVTMMFWYRQQPGQSLTLIATANQGSEATYESGFVIDKFPISRPNLTFSTLTVSNMSPEDSSIYLCSVFRDRLVFGSGTQLSVL.

V and J are TRBV29-1 and TRBJ1-2; D gene ambiguous. CDR3 size: 13 residues. Germline values: CDR1 SQVTM, CDR2 ANQGSEA. Trimming took 6 bases from V and 7 from J, leaving 18 bases between them. The CDR3 loop reads CSVAARARGGYTF. CDR3 in DNA: TGCAGCGTGGCAGCCCGGGCGCGGGGTGGCTACACCTTC.

This clone was seen a few times. The rearrangement uses TRBV6-5 and TRBJ2-7; no clear D gene. The CDR3 has 13 amino acids. CDR1 MNHEY and CDR2 SVGAGI come from the germline V gene. The ends were cut back, 6 bases at V and 3 bases at J, with 12 bases in the middle. The CDR3 DNA follows: TGTGCCAGCAGCGTCTTACAGAGCTACGAGCAGTACTTC. Its protein product is CASSVLQSYEQYF.

The chain has TRBV2 and TRBJ2-2; tentative D call: TRBD2 (6 bases). This CDR3 has 14 amino acids. V was shortened by 6 bases and J by 7 bases, with 15 bases between the two germline ends. The germline gives CDR1 SNHLY, CDR2 FYNNEI. Here the CDR3 reads CASRMEGIGGELFF. CDR3 nucleotide sequence: TGTGCCAGCAGAATGGAGGGCATTGGCGGGGAGCTGTTTTTT.

About this clone: Relative to the germline gene, one junction end is altered; a read error may explain this. V is TRBV5-1 and J is TRBJ2-3, with D perhaps matching TRBD1 (5 bases). This CDR3 contains 15 residues. From germline, CDR1 is SGHRS and CDR2 YFSETQ. Written as DNA, the CDR3 is TGCGCCAGCAGCACCCAGGGTAGGGGCACGGATACGCAGTATTTT. Translated, it gives CASSTQGRGTDTQYF.